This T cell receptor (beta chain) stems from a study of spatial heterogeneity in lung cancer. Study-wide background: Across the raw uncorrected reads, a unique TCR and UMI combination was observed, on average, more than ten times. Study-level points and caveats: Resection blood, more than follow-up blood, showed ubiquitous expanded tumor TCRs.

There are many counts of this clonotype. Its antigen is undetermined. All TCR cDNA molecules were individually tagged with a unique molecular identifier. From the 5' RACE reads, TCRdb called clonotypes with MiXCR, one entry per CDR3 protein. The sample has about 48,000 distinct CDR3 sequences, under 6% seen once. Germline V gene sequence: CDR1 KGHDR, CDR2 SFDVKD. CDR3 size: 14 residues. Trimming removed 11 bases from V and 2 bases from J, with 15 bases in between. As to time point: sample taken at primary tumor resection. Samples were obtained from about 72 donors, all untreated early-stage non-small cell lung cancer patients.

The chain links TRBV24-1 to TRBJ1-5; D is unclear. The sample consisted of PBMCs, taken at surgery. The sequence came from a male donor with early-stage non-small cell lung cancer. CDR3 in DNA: TGTGCCATGTCCCCCCTTGCGGGCAATCAGCCCCAGCATTTT. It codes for CAMSPLAGNQPQHF.